The 28 T cell receptor beta chains below all came from one sample that was sequenced in a study of human T cells and chemical hapten exposure. TCRdb processed the RACE reads anew with MiXCR; each CDR3 protein has one entry. The sample shows about 380,000 distinct CDR3 sequences, roughly 4.8% of them seen only once. The sample's time point: patch test 1, 2 weeks after DPC sensitization. The treatment: therapeutic diphenylcyclopropenone sensitization with weekly scalp DPC. Sequenced here: whole blood, sampled in connection with sensitization to the hapten diphenylcyclopropenone (DPC). The receptor source for this set is a woman aged 50 to 60 with alopecia areata. Some clones in this sample may be carry-over from other donors' samples.

Only a few counts were recorded for this clonotype. The chain recombines TRBV28 with TRBJ2-7, with a tentative D call TRBD1 (7 bases). V was shortened by 4 bases and J by 4 bases, with 20 bases between the two germline ends. The CDR3 spans 16 residues. CDR1 MDHEN and CDR2 SYDVKM come from the germline V gene. The CDR3 loop reads CASSSPTGRQLYEQYF. CDR3 nucleotides: TGTGCCAGCAGTTCCCCGACAGGGAGGCAGCTATACGAGCAGTACTTC.

The CDR3 sequence is CSVLTPTSGSAVLNTGELFF. CDR3 sequence (DNA): TGCAGCGTCCTTACACCAACTAGCGGGAGCGCGGTATTGAACACCGGGGAGCTGTTTTTT. The V and J genes are TRBV29-1 and TRBJ2-2, with 11 bases fitting TRBD2. The CDR3 runs to 20 residues. V was clipped by 6 bases and J by 1 base; unmatched bases: 19. Germline CDR1 reads SQVTM; CDR2 reads ANQGSEA.

The table lists this clonotype with a few counts. The rearrangement uses TRBV29-1 and TRBJ2-7; D remains unclear. V lost 2 bases, J lost 5 bases, and 7 bases lay in between. The CDR3 is 11 residues long. Germline V gene sequence: CDR1 SQVTM, CDR2 ANQGSEA. The CDR3 protein is CSVERDDEQYF. Written as DNA, the CDR3 is TGCAGCGTTGAAAGGGATGACGAGCAGTACTTC.

This clonotype was recorded many times. This sequence joins TRBV12-3 or TRBV12-4 and TRBJ1-5; the D is unclear. This CDR3 comprises 13 residues. V lost 3 bases and J 7 bases, leaving 10 bases between the germline ends. The CDR3 nucleotides read TGTGCCAGCAGTTTGTATCTGGGCCAGCCCCAGCATTTT. It yields the protein CASSLYLGQPQHF.

This clonotype was observed at least ten times. This rearrangement joins TRBV29-1 to TRBJ2-1, with D unclear. The CDR3 extends over 11 amino acids. The germline V and J ends were trimmed by 8 bases and 5 bases, with 10 bases remaining between them. Per germline, CDR1 SQVTM and CDR2 ANQGSEA. As DNA, the CDR3 is TGCAGCACAAGTGGGGACAATGAGCAGTTCTTC. Amino acids: CSTSGDNEQFF.

The rearrangement uses TRBV12-2 and TRBJ2-3. TRBV12-2 is a documented pseudogene. This CDR3 comprises 14 residues. The CDR3 spells CASRLERSTDTQYF. The CDR3 bases are TGTGCAAGTCGCTTAGAACGGAGCACAGATACGCAGTATTTT.

The chain couples TRBV20-1 to TRBJ2-3; weak D call: TRBD2 (6 bases). The V and J ends lost 0 bases and 2 bases respectively, with 15 bases between them. The germline V gene encodes CDR1 DFQATT and CDR2 SNEGSKA (reference sequence). The length of the CDR3 is 16 residues. Here the CDR3 reads CSARDLLRDSTDTQYF. The CDR3 DNA sequence: TGCAGTGCTAGAGATCTACTGAGGGACTCCACAGATACGCAGTATTTT.

The J gene is TRBJ2-3, the V gene TRBV7-2, with 9 bases lining up with TRBD2. This CDR3 has 16 residues. The ends lost 5 bases at V and 5 bases at J; junction bases unmatched: 11. Germline V CDR1 and CDR2: SGHTA, FQGNSA. CDR3 in DNA: TGTGCCAGCAGCCCTACGGGCGGGAGGGCCGTAGATACGCAGTATTTT. Protein: CASSPTGGRAVDTQYF.

This clonotype was recorded a few times. This sequence joins TRBV7-2 and TRBJ2-1; the match to TRBD2 covers 15 bases. The CDR3 runs to 18 residues. Germline CDR1 and CDR2: SGHTA and FQGNSA. V shed 4 bases, J shed 0 bases, and the junction held 4 bases outside the gene matches. DNA of the CDR3: TGTGCCAGCAGCTCGGGGACTAGCGGGAGGTCCTCCTACAATGAGCAGTTCTTC. Amino acids: CASSSGTSGRSSYNEQFF.

This clonotype occurred many times. The V and J genes are TRBV12-3 or TRBV12-4 and TRBJ2-5, with 7 nucleotides matching TRBD1. The CDR3 has 14 residues. V shed 3 bases and J 1 base; nucleotides not matched to a gene: 2. This CDR3 reads CASSFDRVQETQYF. CDR3 DNA sequence: TGTGCCAGCAGTTTCGACAGGGTCCAAGAGACCCAGTACTTC.

This clonotype showed up just a few times. The rearrangement links TRBV20-1 to TRBJ1-1, with a tentative D call TRBD1 (5 bases). The V end lost 5 bases, the J end lost 4 bases, and 29 bases lay between the germline ends. The CDR3 extends over 18 amino acids. The germline V gene encodes CDR1 DFQATT and CDR2 SNEGSKA (reference sequence). CDR3 amino acids: CSARAEALISGVVTEAFF. Written as DNA, the CDR3 is TGCAGTGCTCGGGCAGAGGCCCTAATATCGGGGGTAGTCACTGAAGCTTTCTTT.

In this sample, this clonotype turned up many times. The chain is built from TRBV3-1 and TRBJ2-6; 7 bases agree with TRBD1. Germline-derived CDR1 and CDR2 are LGHDT and YNNKEL (reference sequence). V gave up 0 bases and J gave up 4 bases; unmatched junction bases: 6. This CDR3 is 17 amino acids long. The CDR3 spells CASSQDLGGPGANVLTF. The DNA for the CDR3 is TGTGCCAGCAGCCAAGATCTAGGGGGCCCGGGGGCCAACGTCCTGACTTTC.

This clonotype was counted ten times or more. The chain combines TRBV29-1 with TRBJ1-1; D is possibly TRBD1 (5 bases). V was cut by 6 bases and J by 0 bases, with 11 bases left in between. The CDR3 consists of 13 residues. Per the germline V gene, CDR1 is SQVTM and CDR2 is ANQGSEA. CDR3 loop: CSVQDRLNTEAFF. CDR3 nucleotides: TGCAGCGTCCAAGACAGACTGAACACTGAAGCTTTCTTT.

Ten or more counts support this clonotype. The V gene is TRBV2, the J gene TRBJ1-2; TRBD1 matches at 9 bases. Germline V gives CDR1 SNHLY, CDR2 FYNNEI. This CDR3 region has 13 residues. V shed 4 bases and J 8 bases; nucleotides not matched to a gene: 5. CDR3 bases: TGTGCCAGCAGTGTTGGGACAGGGATCGGCTACACCTTC. It specifies CASSVGTGIGYTF.

The chain links TRBV11-1 to TRBJ2-1, with 7 bases fitting TRBD1. CDR1 SGHAT and CDR2 FQDESV come from the germline V gene (reference sequence). This CDR3 spans 13 amino acids. V gave up 3 bases and J gave up 5 bases; unmatched junction bases: 1. CDR3 in amino acids: CASSLGTDNEQFF. The CDR3 DNA follows: TGTGCCAGCAGCTTGGGGACAGACAATGAGCAGTTCTTC.

There are a few counts of this clonotype. The chain combines TRBV7-8 with TRBJ2-5; TRBD2 aligns across 8 bases. CDR3 size: 18 residues. V was clipped by 1 base and J by 3 bases; unmatched bases: 13. From germline, CDR1 is SGHVS and CDR2 FQNEAQ. CDR3 in DNA: TGTGCCAGCAGCTTAGGGTGGCGTGTACTAGCGGTCGAAGAGACCCAGTACTTC. Translating gives CASSLGWRVLAVEETQYF.

V and J are TRBV2 and TRBJ2-3; 8 nucleotides align to TRBD1. The V segment lost 1 base and the J segment 1 base; nucleotides outside the gene matches: 1. The CDR3 length is 15 residues. Germline V gene sequence: CDR1 SNHLY, CDR2 FYNNEI. The DNA of the CDR3 is TGTGCCAGCAGTGAAGGGGACAGGCGCACAGATACGCAGTATTTT. Its translation is CASSEGDRRTDTQYF.

This clonotype occurred many times. The rearrangement links TRBV25-1 to TRBJ1-4, with a tentative D call TRBD1 (5 bases). The CDR3 is made up of 18 amino acids. CDR1 is MGHDK, CDR2 SYGVNS, per germline. The V end lost 2 bases, the J end lost 2 bases, and 18 bases lay between the germline ends. This chain's CDR3 is CASSERTGGERTNEKLFF. CDR3 sequence (DNA): TGTGCCAGCAGTGAACGAACAGGCGGGGAGAGGACTAATGAAAAACTGTTTTTT.

This clonotype was detected ten times or more. V and J are TRBV7-2 and TRBJ2-5; no firm D call. Trimming removed 0 bases at V and 5 bases at J, with 10 bases between. This CDR3 spans 14 amino acids. CDR1 and CDR2 (germline): SGHTA, FQGNSA. CDR3 nucleotides: TGTGCCAGCAGCTTAGCCGGACCCGGGGAGACCCAGTACTTC. It specifies CASSLAGPGETQYF.

In its sample, this clonotype was seen many times. J is TRBJ1-3 and V is TRBV11-2, with TRBD1 matching over 8 bases. V lost 5 bases and J lost 2; bases outside the gene matches: 8. The CDR3 runs to 16 residues. CDR1 SGHAT and CDR2 FQNNGV come from the germline V gene. The CDR3 region is CASSPRTGNAGNTIYF. Here the CDR3 DNA reads TGTGCCAGCAGCCCCCGGACAGGGAACGCTGGAAACACCATATATTTT.

This clonotype was recorded at least ten times. This sequence joins TRBV28 and TRBJ2-6, with unresolved D. Trimming left V 1 base short and J 0 bases short, with 13 bases between. CDR3 length equals 18 residues. CDR1 and CDR2 from the germline V gene are MDHEN and SYDVKM. The CDR3 is CASSLFSSTTSGANVLTF. The CDR3 DNA is TGTGCCAGCAGTTTATTCTCCTCGACAACCTCTGGGGCCAACGTCCTGACTTTC.

The rearrangement joins TRBV7-9 to TRBJ2-1; 9 bases are a match to TRBD1. Germline V gives CDR1 SEHNR, CDR2 FQNEAQ (reference sequence). V shed 0 bases, J shed 3 bases, and the junction held 6 bases outside the gene matches. The CDR3 extends over 17 amino acids. The CDR3 protein is CASSLAGDRVYYNEQFF. CDR3 nucleotides: TGTGCCAGCAGCTTAGCGGGGGACAGGGTGTACTACAATGAGCAGTTCTTC. Variable domain in full (rest from reference TRBV7-9 and TRBJ2-1): DTGVSQNPRHKITKRGQNVTFRCDPISEHNRLYWYRQTLGQGPEFLTYFQNEAQLEKSRLLSDRFSAERPKGSFSTLEIQRTEQGDSAMYLCASSLAGDRVYYNEQFFGPGTRLTVL.

This clonotype was seen a handful of times. The V gene is TRBV3-1, the J gene TRBJ2-7; D unresolved. CDR1 LGHDT and CDR2 YNNKEL come from the germline V gene (reference sequence). The length of the CDR3 is 12 residues. V was cut by 8 bases and J by 5 bases, with 13 bases left in between. CDR3 bases: TGTGCCAGCCGGGCCCCATCCCACGAGCAGTACTTC. Amino acid sequence: CASRAPSHEQYF.

Many counts were recorded for this clonotype. The rearrangement links TRBV18 to TRBJ1-4, with D maybe TRBD1 (5 bases). V shed 2 bases and J shed 8 bases, with 15 bases lying between them. The CDR3 is 15 residues long. Germline CDR1 and CDR2: KGHSH and LQKENI. In DNA form, the CDR3 reads TGTGCCAGCTCACCAGGGACGGCCATGGGGGAAAAACTGTTTTTT. This encodes CASSPGTAMGEKLFF.

This clonotype was counted ten times or more. The J gene is TRBJ2-2, the V gene TRBV7-6, with a possible D match to TRBD1 (5 bases). This CDR3 region has 15 residues. Germline V CDR1 and CDR2: SGHVS, FNYEAQ. Trimming left V 2 bases short and J 3 bases short, with 10 bases between. Written as DNA, the CDR3 is TGTGCCAGCAGCTTAAAGCCAGGGTACACCGGGGAGCTGTTTTTT. Encoded protein: CASSLKPGYTGELFF.

The rearrangement links TRBV5-4 to TRBJ1-1; the match to TRBD1 covers 8 bases. The germline V gene has CDR1 SGHNT and CDR2 YYREEE (reference sequence). V was pared by 0 bases and J by 1 base, with 8 bases of the junction left unmatched. The CDR3 sequence is 17 residues long. The CDR3 protein is CASSLARQGLRNTEAFF. In nucleotides, the CDR3 is TGTGCCAGCAGCTTGGCCCGACAGGGGCTGAGGAACACTGAAGCTTTCTTT.

This chain joins TRBV7-2 and TRBJ1-5; 10 bases are shared with TRBD1. The CDR3 contains 18 residues. Germline V gives CDR1 SGHTA, CDR2 FQGNSA. V dropped 2 bases and J dropped 4; count of bases not matched to a gene: 11. As DNA, the CDR3 is TGTGCCAGCAGCTTAAGGATAGCCGGGACAGGGGCGAATCAGCCCCAGCATTTT. It yields the protein CASSLRIAGTGANQPQHF.

At least ten counts were recorded for this clonotype. The junction does not match germline at one end; this may be a read error. V and J are TRBV6-1 and TRBJ1-4; D is ambiguous. This CDR3 is built from 11 residues. The germline gives CDR1 MNHNS, CDR2 SASEGT. CDR3 in amino acids: CASSEGPTTVF. For the CDR3, the DNA is TGTGCCAGCAGTGAAGGGCCCACTACGGTTTTT.